This T cell receptor beta chain was identified during a study of T cell responses to AZD1222 COVID-19 vaccine. Broader study findings: Breadth and depth of Spike-specific TCRs rose after two AZD1222 doses. Among those given AZD1222, only 5 to 7 were seropositive at baseline. Among vaccine-associated CD4 TCRs, coverage spanned spike, with dominance at 160-218 and 743-854. In all cases, repertoires were sampled only after the peak T cell response.

Note on this clone: No antigen is known for it.

Clones were sequenced by immunoSEQ multiplex PCR, and TCRdb holds only the in-frame ones, with some missing. Of about 140,000 clones in the sample, about 88% are singletons; the top ten hold approximately 4.5%. Sequenced material: peripheral blood, taken on day 0 of AZD1222 vaccination. The TCR sequence derives from an adult in good health.

The CDR3, as DNA: TGTGCCAGCAGCCTAGCAGGGCCGGATTATGGCTACACCTTC. Its protein product is CASSLAGPDYGYTF. The V call is TRBV11-2, the J call TRBJ1-2, with D tentatively TRBD1 (5 bases). The CDR3 covers 14 residues. Germline lookup yields CDR1 SGHAT and CDR2 FQNNGV. V was clipped by 5 bases and J by 5 bases, with 15 bases between them. Complete variable domain (other parts from reference TRBV11-2 and TRBJ1-2): EAGVAQSPRYKIIEKRQSVAFWCNPISGHATLYWYQQILGQGPKLLIQFQNNGVVDDSQLPKDRFSAERLKGVDSTLKIQPAKLEDSAVYLCASSLAGPDYGYTFGSGTRLTVV.